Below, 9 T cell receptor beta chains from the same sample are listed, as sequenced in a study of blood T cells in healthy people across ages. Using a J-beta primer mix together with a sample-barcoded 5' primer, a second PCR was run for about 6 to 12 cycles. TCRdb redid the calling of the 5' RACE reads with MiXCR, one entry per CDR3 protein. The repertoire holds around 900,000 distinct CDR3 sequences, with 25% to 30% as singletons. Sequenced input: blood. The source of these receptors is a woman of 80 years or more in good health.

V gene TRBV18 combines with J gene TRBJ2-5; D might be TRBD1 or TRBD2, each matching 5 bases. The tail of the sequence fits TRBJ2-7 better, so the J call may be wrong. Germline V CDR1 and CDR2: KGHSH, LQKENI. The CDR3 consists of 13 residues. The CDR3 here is CASSQGTDVEQYF. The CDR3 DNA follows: TGTGCCAGCTCACAAGGGACCGATGTCGAGCAGTACTTC.

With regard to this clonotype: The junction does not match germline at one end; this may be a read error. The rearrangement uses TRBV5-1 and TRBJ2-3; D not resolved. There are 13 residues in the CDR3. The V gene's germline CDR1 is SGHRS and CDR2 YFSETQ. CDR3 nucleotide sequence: TGCGCCAACAGCTCGGTCAGCACAGATACGCAGTATTTT. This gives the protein CANSSVSTDTQYF. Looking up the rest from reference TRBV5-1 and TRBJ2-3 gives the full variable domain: KAGVTQTPRYLIKTRGQQVTLSCSPISGHRSVSWYQQTPGQGLQFLFEYFSETQRNKGNFPGRFSGRQFSNSRSEMNVSTLELGDSALYLCANSSVSTDTQYFGPGTRLTVL.

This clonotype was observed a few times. In DNA form, the CDR3 reads TGCAGCGTTGAAAGGCAGAGAAATGAAAAACTGTTTTTT. Translation gives CSVERQRNEKLFF. J is TRBJ1-4 and V is TRBV29-1; the D is unclear. Looked up from germline, CDR1 is SQVTM and CDR2 is ANQGSEA. The length of the CDR3 is 13 residues. Trimming cost V 2 bases and J 5 bases, with 9 bases left between them. The full variable domain, rest sourced from reference TRBV29-1 and TRBJ1-4, is SAVISQKPSRDICQRGTSLTIQCQVDSQVTMMFWYRQQPGQSLTLIATANQGSEATYESGFVIDKFPISRPNLTFSTLTVSNMSPEDSSIYLCSVERQRNEKLFFGSGTQLSVL.

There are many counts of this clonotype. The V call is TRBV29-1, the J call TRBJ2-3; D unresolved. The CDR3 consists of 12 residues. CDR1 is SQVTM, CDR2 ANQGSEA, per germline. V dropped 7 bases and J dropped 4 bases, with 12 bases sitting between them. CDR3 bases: TGCAGCGCCAGTAAAGGAGCAGATACGCAGTATTTT. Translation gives CSASKGADTQYF.

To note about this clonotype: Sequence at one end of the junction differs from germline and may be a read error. In nucleotides, the CDR3 is TGTGCCGGCAGTGGAGGTTTAGGGACTAGCAGCTTATCCACAGATACGCAGTATTTT. The encoded protein is CAGSGGLGTSSLSTDTQYF. This chain connects TRBV2 to TRBJ2-3; 9 bases are a match to TRBD2. The CDR3 is 19 amino acids. CDR1 and CDR2 from the germline V gene are SNHLY and FYNNEI. The whole variable domain, filled in from reference TRBV2 and TRBJ2-3, reads EPEVTQTPSHQVTQMGQEVILRCVPISNHLYFYWYRQILGQKVEFLVSFYNNEISEKSEIFDDQFSVERPDGSNFTLKIRSTKLEDSAMYFCAGSGGLGTSSLSTDTQYFGPGTRLTVL.

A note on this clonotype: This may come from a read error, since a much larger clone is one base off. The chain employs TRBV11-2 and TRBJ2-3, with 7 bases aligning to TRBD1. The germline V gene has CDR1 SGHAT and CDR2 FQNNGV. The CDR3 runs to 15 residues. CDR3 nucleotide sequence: TGTGCCAGCAGCCCCCAGGGGGTAACGGCAGATATGCAGTATTTT. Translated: CASSPQGVTADMQYF. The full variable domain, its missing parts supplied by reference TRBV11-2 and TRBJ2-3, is EAGVAQSPRYKIIEKRQSVAFWCNPISGHATLYWYQQILGQGPKLLIQFQNNGVVDDSQLPKDRFSAERLKGVDSTLKIQPAKLEDSAVYLCASSPQGVTADMQYFGPGTRLTVL.

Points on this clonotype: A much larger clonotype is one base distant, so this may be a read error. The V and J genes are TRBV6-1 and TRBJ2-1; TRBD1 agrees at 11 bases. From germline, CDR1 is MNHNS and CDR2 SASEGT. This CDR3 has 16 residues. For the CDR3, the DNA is TGTGCCAGCAGTGGCTTCGTGGGACAGGGGGAGAATGAGCAGGTCTTC. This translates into CASSGFVGQGENEQVF.

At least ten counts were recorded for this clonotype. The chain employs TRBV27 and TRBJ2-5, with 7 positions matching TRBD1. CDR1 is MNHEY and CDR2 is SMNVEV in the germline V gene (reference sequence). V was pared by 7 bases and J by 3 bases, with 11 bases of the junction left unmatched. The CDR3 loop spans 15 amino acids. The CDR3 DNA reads TGTGCCAGCATTTCCTTCACAGGGGCAAAAGAGACCCAGTACTTC. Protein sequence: CASISFTGAKETQYF.

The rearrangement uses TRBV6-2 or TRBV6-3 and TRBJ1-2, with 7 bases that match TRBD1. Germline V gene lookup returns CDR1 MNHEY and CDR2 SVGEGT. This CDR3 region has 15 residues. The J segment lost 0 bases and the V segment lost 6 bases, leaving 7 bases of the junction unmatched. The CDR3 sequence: CASSSNRGANYGYTF. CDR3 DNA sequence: TGTGCCAGCAGCAGTAACAGGGGAGCTAACTATGGCTACACCTTC.